This T cell receptor (beta chain) was recovered during a study of blood T cell repertoires in COVID-19. Study background: Samples representing acute and convalescent COVID-19 were sourced from the United States, Italy and Spain. T cells, B-cell-depleted T cells, or PBMCs supplied cDNA or gDNA.

Sequenced by immunoSEQ multiplex PCR; TCRdb stores in-frame clones only, minus some. The repertoire holds just over 90,000 clones, with 75% to 90% as singletons. The CDR3 runs 16 residues. Unmatched junction bases numbered 8, after V lost 2 bases and J lost 4 bases. The V gene's germline CDR1 is SGHRS and CDR2 YFSETQ. The receptor's source is a human donor with active COVID-19. The donor label of this sample is uncertain. The material sequenced was peripheral blood. The V and J genes are TRBV5-1 and TRBJ2-5; 10 positions agree with TRBD1. The CDR3 loop reads CASSFTSGTGVETQYF. CDR3 DNA: TGCGCCAGCAGCTTCACTTCGGGGACAGGGGTAGAGACCCAGTACTTC. The whole variable domain, filled in from reference TRBV5-1 and TRBJ2-5, reads KAGVTQTPRYLIKTRGQQVTLSCSPISGHRSVSWYQQTPGQGLQFLFEYFSETQRNKGNFPGRFSGRQFSNSRSEMNVSTLELGDSALYLCASSFTSGTGVETQYFGPGTRLLVL.